This T cell receptor (beta chain) appears in the sequencing data of a study of blood T cell repertoires in COVID-19. The V end lost 4 bases, the J end lost 2 bases, and 11 bases lay between the germline ends. Germline lookup yields CDR1 MDHEN and CDR2 SYDVKM. CDR3 size: 14 residues. Original handling: Amplification with reference gene primers provided the estimates of nucleated cell counts. Generated by immunoSEQ multiplex PCR, the TCRdb table keeps only in-frame clones and is missing some. That table supplies the V and J calls and clone size; D and trimming were determined from the DNA. This sample carries approximately 330,000 clones, around 91% of them seen once, and the ten largest clones take more than 0.85%.

The chain couples TRBV28 to TRBJ1-2; D may be TRBD1 (5 bases). The source material was peripheral blood. The receptor was derived from a woman between 35 and 50 years old with COVID-19, enrolled during active disease. The CDR3 here is CASSSGTGNYGYTF. In DNA form, the CDR3 reads TGTGCCAGCAGTTCCGGGACTGGCAACTATGGCTACACCTTC.